The source of this T cell receptor (beta chain) is a study of blood T cell repertoires in COVID-19. For the study at large: T cells, B-cell-depleted T cells, or PBMCs supplied cDNA or gDNA.

TCRdb's table, derived via immunoSEQ multiplex PCR, lists solely in-frame clones and lacks some. The sample yields around 160,000 clones, 80% to 90% seen once. The CDR3 has 15 residues. V lost 7 bases to trimming and J lost 7 bases, with 19 bases between them. The V gene's germline CDR1 is MDHEN and CDR2 SYDVKM. Source material: peripheral blood. V usage is TRBV28 and J usage is TRBJ2-2, with D perhaps TRBD1 (5 bases). The TCR sequence derives from a young man with COVID-19, enrolled during active disease. DNA for the CDR3: TGTGCCAGCACTTTGGCCAGGGAAAATGGCGGGGAGCTGTTTTTT. Its protein is CASTLARENGGELFF.